This T cell receptor beta chain was captured by sequencing in a study of T cells after yellow fever vaccination. Germline V CDR1 and CDR2: SGHTA, FQGNSA. V lost 5 bases to trimming and J lost 8 bases, with 21 bases between them. This CDR3 contains 16 residues. TCRdb reprocessed the 5' RACE reads with MiXCR, giving one entry per CDR3 protein. This sample carries some 260,000 distinct CDR3 sequences, roughly 5.2% of them seen once, and the ten largest clones take less than 3.5%. The rearrangement uses TRBV7-2 and TRBJ1-4; D possibly corresponds to TRBD1 (5 bases). Sequenced material: CD4+ T cells sorted from PBMCs, taken on the day of the yellow fever booster vaccination. This TCR was sampled from a young man who received the YFV17D yellow fever vaccine. CDR3 amino acids: CASSPTPRVPEEKLFF. The CDR3 DNA sequence: TGTGCCAGCAGCCCCACCCCCAGGGTCCCTGAAGAAAAACTGTTTTTT.